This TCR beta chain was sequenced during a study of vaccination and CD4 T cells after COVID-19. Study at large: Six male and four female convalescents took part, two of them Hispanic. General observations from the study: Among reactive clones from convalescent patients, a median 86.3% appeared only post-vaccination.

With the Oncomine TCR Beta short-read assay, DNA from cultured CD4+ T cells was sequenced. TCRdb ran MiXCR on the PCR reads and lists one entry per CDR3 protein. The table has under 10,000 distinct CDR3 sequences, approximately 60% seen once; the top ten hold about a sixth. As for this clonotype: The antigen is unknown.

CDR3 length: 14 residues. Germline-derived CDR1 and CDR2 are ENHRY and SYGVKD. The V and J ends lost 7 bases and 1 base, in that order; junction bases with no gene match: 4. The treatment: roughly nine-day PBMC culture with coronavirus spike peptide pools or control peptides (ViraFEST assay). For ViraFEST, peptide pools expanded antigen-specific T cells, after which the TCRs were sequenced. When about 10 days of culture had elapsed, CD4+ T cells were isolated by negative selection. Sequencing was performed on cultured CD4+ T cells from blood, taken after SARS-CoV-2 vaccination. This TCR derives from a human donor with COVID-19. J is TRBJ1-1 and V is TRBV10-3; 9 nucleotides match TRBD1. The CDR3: CAITGTGKNTEAFF. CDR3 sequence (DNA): TGTGCCATCACCGGGACAGGGAAGAACACTGAAGCTTTCTTT.